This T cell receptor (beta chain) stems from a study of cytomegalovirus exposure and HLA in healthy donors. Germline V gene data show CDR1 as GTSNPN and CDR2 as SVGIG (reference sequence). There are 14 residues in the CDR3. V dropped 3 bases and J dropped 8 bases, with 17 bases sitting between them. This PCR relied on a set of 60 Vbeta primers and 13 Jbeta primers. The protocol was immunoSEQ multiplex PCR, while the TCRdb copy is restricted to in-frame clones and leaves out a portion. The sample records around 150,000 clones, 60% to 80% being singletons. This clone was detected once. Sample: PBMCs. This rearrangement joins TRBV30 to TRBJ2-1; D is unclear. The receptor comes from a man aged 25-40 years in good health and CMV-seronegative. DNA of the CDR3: TGTGCCTGGAGGCCGGAGTATCTTGGCGATGAGCAGTTCTTC. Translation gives CAWRPEYLGDEQFF.